These 6 T cell receptor beta chains were all obtained from the same sample, sequenced in a study of regulatory T cells in long-lasting Graves disease (dated by TCRdb to 2020 to 2022). Libraries were made using multiplex PCR. TCRdb names Illumina HiSeq 4000 as the instrument used. CDR3 regions were amplified by Arm-PCR with iRepertoire HTBI primers to construct TCR beta libraries. Through fastp at Q25 and MiXCR, TCRdb rebuilt clones from the public reads, retaining in-frame beta chains. All rows with the same CDR3 protein become a single entry with the most common DNA and genes. This sample holds about 540,000 distinct CDR3 sequences; approximately 13% were observed only once. The ten largest clonotypes hold 8% to 10% of the sample. The time point label for this specimen denotes: newly diagnosed GD, antithyroid drugs for less than 3 months. For both TCR sequencing and RNA sequencing, RNA was extracted from PBMCs in TRIzol.

This sample also appeared in a second study, on T cells in Graves' hyperthyroidism and ophthalmopathy.

The material was peripheral blood mononuclear cells (PBMCs), obtained at new diagnosis, from a patient treated with antithyroid drugs. These receptors all come from a man in his thirties or forties with Graves disease. Donor details come from another sample of the same person, matched by shared clones.

This clonotype was seen repeatedly, ten times or more. V usage is TRBV20-1 and J usage is TRBJ2-2; 8 bases are a match to TRBD2. Germline CDR1 and CDR2: DFQATT and SNEGSKA (reference sequence). Trimming removed 6 bases from V and 5 bases from J; junction bases left unmatched: 5. The length of the CDR3 is 13 residues. DNA of the CDR3: TGCAGTGCAGGCGCTAGCGGGACCGGGGAGCTGTTTTTT. It codes for CSAGASGTGELFF.

This clonotype was detected many times. The chain is built from TRBV7-9 and TRBJ2-7; 8 bases line up with TRBD1. The CDR3 covers 16 residues. Trimming took 5 bases from V and 5 from J; bases not matched to a gene: 14. The germline V gene encodes CDR1 SEHNR and CDR2 FQNEAQ (reference sequence). In DNA form, the CDR3 reads TGTGCCAGCAGCAAGGGGACAGGCGACGTTCAGCACGAGCAGTACTTC. It specifies CASSKGTGDVQHEQYF.

CDR3 protein: CASRGGVATSSYNEQFF. The DNA for the CDR3 is TGTGCCAGCAGAGGGGGGGTAGCGACGAGCTCCTACAATGAGCAGTTCTTC. The V and J genes are TRBV5-4 and TRBJ2-1; possible D gene TRBD2, 7 bases. Germline-derived CDR1 and CDR2 are SGHNT and YYREEE (reference sequence). CDR3 size: 17 residues. The ends were cut back, 5 bases at V and 0 bases at J, with 18 bases in the middle. The entire variable domain, with the rest obtained from reference TRBV5-4 and TRBJ2-1, is as follows: ETGVTQSPTHLIKTRGQQVTLRCSSQSGHNTVSWYQQALGQGPQFIFQYYREEENGRGNFPPRFSGLQFPNYSSELNVNALELDDSALYLCASRGGVATSSYNEQFFGPGTRLTVL.

This clonotype was found many times. The chain joins TRBV29-1 to TRBJ1-1; D perhaps matches TRBD1 (6 bases). The V end lost 5 bases, the J end lost 1 base, and 17 bases lay between the germline ends. The germline V gene has CDR1 SQVTM and CDR2 ANQGSEA. CDR3 size: 15 residues. This CDR3 is CSVLRGTGKNTEAFF. CDR3 nucleotides: TGCAGCGTTCTTAGGGGGACGGGCAAGAACACTGAAGCTTTCTTT.

The chain uses TRBV20-1 and TRBJ1-6, with D possibly being TRBD1 (5 bases). The CDR3 totals 13 residues. Germline V gene data show CDR1 as DFQATT and CDR2 as SNEGSKA (reference sequence). V was pared by 2 bases and J by 10 bases, with 12 bases between. The CDR3 sequence: CSARYGGYSPLHF. The DNA for the CDR3 is TGCAGTGCTAGATACGGGGGTTACTCACCCCTCCACTTT.

The table lists this clonotype with many counts. The chain employs TRBV30 and TRBJ1-3, with 8 bases lining up with TRBD1. With V trimmed by 1 base and J by 2 bases, 1 base remained unmatched. Germline CDR1 and CDR2: GTSNPN and SVGIG (reference sequence). The CDR3 contains 14 residues. CDR3 DNA: TGTGCCTGGAGTGCGGGACAGGCTGGAAACACCATATATTTT. Encoded protein: CAWSAGQAGNTIYF.